These T cell receptor beta chains were read from a single sample in a study of regulatory T cells in long-lasting Graves disease. TCRdb passed the multiplex PCR reads through MiXCR, listing each CDR3 protein once. The sample lists around 480,000 distinct CDR3 sequences; around 15% were seen once. These data were also filed under a second study, of T cells in Graves' hyperthyroidism and ophthalmopathy.

Here the sequenced sample was peripheral blood mononuclear cells (PBMCs), taken at new diagnosis, from a patient treated with antithyroid drugs. These receptors came from a man in his forties with Graves disease. CDR3s include the opening cysteine and the closing phenylalanine or tryptophan.

v_call: TRBV29-1; j_call: TRBJ2-7; cdr3_aa: CSAVGLAGHYEQYF
v_call: TRBV4-1; j_call: TRBJ2-2; cdr3_aa: CASSPMGDREDGELFF
v_call: TRBV29-1; j_call: TRBJ1-2; cdr3_aa: CSVEDRVLGGYTF
v_call: TRBV11-2; j_call: TRBJ1-1; cdr3_aa: CASSLGPLGGGDTEAFF
v_call: TRBV5-1; j_call: TRBJ1-6; cdr3_aa: CASSLVVDSPLHF
v_call: TRBV7-9; j_call: TRBJ1-1; cdr3_aa: CASSPRTGVGTEAFF
v_call: TRBV10-3; j_call: TRBJ2-5; cdr3_aa: CAISGDRRQETQYF
v_call: TRBV5-6; j_call: TRBJ1-2; cdr3_aa: CASSLAGGSYGYTF
v_call: TRBV5-1; j_call: TRBJ2-7; cdr3_aa: CASSPRLAALSYEQYF
v_call: TRBV18; j_call: TRBJ2-5; cdr3_aa: CASSPGSLRETQYF
v_call: TRBV20-1; j_call: TRBJ2-1; cdr3_aa: CSAYVAGMSYNEQFF
v_call: TRBV20-1; j_call: TRBJ2-1; cdr3_aa: CSASSDQSNEQFF